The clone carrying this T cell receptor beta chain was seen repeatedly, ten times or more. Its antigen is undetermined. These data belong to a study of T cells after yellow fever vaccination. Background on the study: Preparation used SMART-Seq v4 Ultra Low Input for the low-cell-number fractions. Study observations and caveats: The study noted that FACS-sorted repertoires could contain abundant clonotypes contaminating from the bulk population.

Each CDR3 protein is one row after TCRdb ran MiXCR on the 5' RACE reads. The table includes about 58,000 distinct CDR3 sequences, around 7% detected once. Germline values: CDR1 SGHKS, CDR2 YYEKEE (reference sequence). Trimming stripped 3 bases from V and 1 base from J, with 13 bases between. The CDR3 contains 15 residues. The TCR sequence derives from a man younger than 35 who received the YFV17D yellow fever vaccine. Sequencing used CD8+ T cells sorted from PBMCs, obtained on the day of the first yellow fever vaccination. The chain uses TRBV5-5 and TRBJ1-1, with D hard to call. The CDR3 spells CASSSPGHQNTEAFF. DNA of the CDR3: TGTGCCAGCAGCTCTCCGGGCCACCAGAACACTGAAGCTTTCTTT.